The rows below give T cell receptor beta chains drawn from one sample of a study of shared clonotypes between healthy human individuals. The assay was immunoSEQ multiplex PCR, and TCRdb's table has in-frame clones only and misses some. The sample includes 2 million to 2.5 million clones, 85% to 95% of them seen just once. Sequencing was done on a sample of naive CD4+ T cells from PBMCs. Every receptor here comes from a man aged 18 to 30 in good health. Some clones in this sample may be carry-over from other donors' samples. Both conserved end residues are part of each CDR3. A D gene is named only where the DNA matches it firmly. The size entry is marked missing in some rows and otherwise reads once, few, many or a size class.

TRBV4-1,.,TRBJ2-3,.,TGCGCCAGCAGCCAGTTGGGACTCGACACGGATACGCAGTATTTT,CASSQLGLDTDTQYF
TRBV10-3,.,TRBJ1-1,.,TGTGCCATCAAGAATCTAATGAACACTGAAGCTTTCTTT,CAIKNLMNTEAFF
TRBV9,.,TRBJ1-2,once,TGTGCCAGCAGCGTAGGGGTCCAGGGGAGCTATGGCTACACCTTC,CASSVGVQGSYGYTF
TRBV7-8,.,TRBJ2-5,.,TGTGCCAGCAGCTCCCGGAATGGGGAGACCCAGTACTTC,CASSSRNGETQYF
TRBV15,.,TRBJ1-4,.,TGTGCCACCAGCAGAGGGGGTCCCATTAATGAAAAACTGTTTTTT,CATSRGGPINEKLFF
TRBV27,.,TRBJ2-6,.,TGTGCCAGCAGTTTTGGCTCTGGGGCCAACGTCCTGACTTTC,CASSFGSGANVLTF
TRBV7-9,.,TRBJ2-5,.,TGTGCCAGCAGCCCGGGCCCAGGGAAAGCGGAGCAAGAGACCCAGTACTTC,CASSPGPGKAEQETQYF
TRBV9,.,TRBJ1-3,.,TGTGCCAGCAGCGTTTCCGGAGCCTCGAACACCATATATTTT,CASSVSGASNTIYF
TRBV5-1,.,TRBJ1-2,few,TGCGCCAGCAGCTTGGGACCGCGCTATGGCTACACCTTC,CASSLGPRYGYTF
TRBV10-3,.,TRBJ1-2,once,TGTGCCATCAGTGAGTCTGGTGGTCCCTATGGCTACACCTTC,CAISESGGPYGYTF
TRBV5-1,TRBD2,TRBJ2-1,.,TGCGCCAGCAGCCAACTAGCGGGAGACGGGAATGAGCAGTTCTTC,CASSQLAGDGNEQFF
TRBV28,TRBD1,TRBJ1-2,.,TGTGCCAGCAGTCTTGAGACAGGGGAGTATGGCTACACCTTC,CASSLETGEYGYTF
TRBV18,.,TRBJ1-1,.,TGTGCCAGCTCACCGGGATTGGGCACTGAAGCTTTCTTT,CASSPGLGTEAFF